The T cell receptor (beta chain) described here comes from a study of blood T cell repertoires in COVID-19. V was shortened by 1 base and J by 1 base, with 7 bases between the two germline ends. The CDR3 totals 14 residues. Germline V gene lookup returns CDR1 SGHVS and CDR2 FQNEAQ. Measured with immunoSEQ multiplex PCR; TCRdb has only the in-frame clones, and not every one. This table has approximately 210,000 clones, roughly 84% appearing once. The chain has TRBV7-8 and TRBJ1-1; possibly TRBD1 for D (6 bases). The specimen sequenced was peripheral blood. The receptor was derived from a woman older than 75 with acute or convalescent COVID-19. The CDR3 region has the DNA TGTGCCAGCAGCTTAGTACAGGGGAACACTGAAGCTTTCTTT. Protein: CASSLVQGNTEAFF.